This T cell receptor beta chain derives from a study of cytomegalovirus exposure and HLA in healthy donors. Whole-study results and caveats: CMV serostatus was the only immune exposure information that was available. Rarity marked most TCR sequences, yet some public TCRs occurred in many donors.

Primers: 60 Vbeta forward and 13 Jbeta reverse. TCRdb keeps only in-frame clones here, not all; method: immunoSEQ multiplex PCR. The table shows about 110,000 clones, with around 80% occurring only once. Comments on this clone: The antigen is not known.

CDR1 MNHEY and CDR2 SMNVEV come from the germline V gene (reference sequence). The CDR3 length is 15 residues. Trimming cost V 5 bases and J 5 bases; bases outside gene matches: 5. The rearrangement links TRBV27 to TRBJ2-1; TRBD2 agrees at 11 bases. The TCR comes from a woman younger than 35 in good health and CMV-seropositive. The sequenced material came from PBMCs. The CDR3, as DNA: TGTGCCAGCAGTCCTGGGACTAGCGGAAACAATGAGCAGTTCTTC. Its translation: CASSPGTSGNNEQFF.